This record looks at one T cell receptor beta chain sequence and its context. J gave up 2 bases and V 6 bases, and 2 bases lay outside the gene matches. The CDR3 consists of 15 residues. Looked up from germline, CDR1 is LGHDT and CDR2 is YNNKEL (reference sequence). The data were obtained in a study of blood T cell repertoires in COVID-19. The overall study: The samples span acute and convalescent COVID-19 from the United States, Italy and Spain. The analysed material was cDNA or gDNA that came from T cells, B-cell-depleted T cells, or PBMCs.

Original handling: Estimation of nucleated cell counts was performed using reference gene primer amplification. Some clones are missing from TCRdb's copy, which holds only in-frame ones; the method was immunoSEQ multiplex PCR. The D gene and trimming were derived from the DNA, and the V and J assignments and clone size from that table. The table lists 150,000 to 200,000 clones, 88% of them singletons. V and J are TRBV3-1 (or the pseudogene TRBV3-2) and TRBJ2-6, with 9 bases aligning to TRBD1. The clonotype was recovered from a man between 50 and 59 years old who had recovered from COVID-19. Sequenced material: peripheral blood. CDR3 residues: CASSRTGAGANVLTF. The CDR3 nucleotides read TGTGCCAGCAGTCGGACAGGGGCTGGGGCCAACGTCCTGACTTTC.